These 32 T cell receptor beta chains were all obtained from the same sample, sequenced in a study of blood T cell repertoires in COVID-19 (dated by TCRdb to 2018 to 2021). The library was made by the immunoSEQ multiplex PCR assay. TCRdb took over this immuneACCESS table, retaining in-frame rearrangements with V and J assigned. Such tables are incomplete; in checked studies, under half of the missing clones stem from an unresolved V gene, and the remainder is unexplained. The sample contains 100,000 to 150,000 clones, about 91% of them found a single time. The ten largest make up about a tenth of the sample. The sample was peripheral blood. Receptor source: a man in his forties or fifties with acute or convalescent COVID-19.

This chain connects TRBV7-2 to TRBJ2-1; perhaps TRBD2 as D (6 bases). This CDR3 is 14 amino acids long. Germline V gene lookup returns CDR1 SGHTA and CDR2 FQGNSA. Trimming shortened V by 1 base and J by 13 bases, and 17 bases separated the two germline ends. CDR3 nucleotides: TGTGCCAGCAGCTTAGTCCAGGAACGGGGGTCCCAGTTCTTC. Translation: CASSLVQERGSQFF.

The CDR3 loop reads CASSTGGSGNTIYF. CDR3 DNA sequence: TGTGCCAGCAGTACGGGAGGCTCTGGAAACACCATATATTTT. The genes are TRBV6-5 and TRBJ1-3; D is unresolved. V was trimmed by 5 bases and J by 0 bases, leaving 8 bases between them. Germline V gene lookup returns CDR1 MNHEY and CDR2 SVGAGI. The CDR3 is 14 residues long.

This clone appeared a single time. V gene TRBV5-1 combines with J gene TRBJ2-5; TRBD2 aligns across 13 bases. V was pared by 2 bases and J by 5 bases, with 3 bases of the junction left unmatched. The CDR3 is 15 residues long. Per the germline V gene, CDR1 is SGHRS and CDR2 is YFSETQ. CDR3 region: CASSLQLAGGETQYF. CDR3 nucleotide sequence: TGCGCCAGCAGCTTACAACTAGCGGGAGGGGAGACCCAGTACTTC.

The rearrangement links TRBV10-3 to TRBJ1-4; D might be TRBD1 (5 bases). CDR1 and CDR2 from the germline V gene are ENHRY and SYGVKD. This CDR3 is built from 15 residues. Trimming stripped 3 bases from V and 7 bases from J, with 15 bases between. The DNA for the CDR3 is TGTGCCATCAGTGAAGTAATGAGGGGAGGTGAAAAACTGTTTTTT. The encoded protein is CAISEVMRGGEKLFF.

Written as DNA, the CDR3 is TGTGCCAGCAGTCAGACAGGGGAATTATACGAGCAGTACTTC. Protein product: CASSQTGELYEQYF. The chain combines TRBV28 with TRBJ2-7, with 8 bases matching TRBD1. The junction had 7 bases not matched to a gene; V was cut back by 5 bases and J by 4 bases. CDR1 and CDR2 (germline): MDHEN, SYDVKM. This CDR3 is built from 14 residues.

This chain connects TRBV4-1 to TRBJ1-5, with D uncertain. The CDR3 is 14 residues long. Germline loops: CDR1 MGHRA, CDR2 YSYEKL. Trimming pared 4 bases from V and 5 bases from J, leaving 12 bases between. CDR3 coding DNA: TGCGCCAGCAGCCCGGCGGCACCCGATCAGCCCCAGCATTTT. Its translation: CASSPAAPDQPQHF.

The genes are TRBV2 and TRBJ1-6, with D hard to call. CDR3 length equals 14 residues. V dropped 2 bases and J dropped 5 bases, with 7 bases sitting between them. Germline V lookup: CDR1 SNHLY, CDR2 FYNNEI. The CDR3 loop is CASSETSDNSPLHF. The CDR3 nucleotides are TGTGCCAGCAGTGAAACGTCAGATAATTCACCCCTCCACTTT.

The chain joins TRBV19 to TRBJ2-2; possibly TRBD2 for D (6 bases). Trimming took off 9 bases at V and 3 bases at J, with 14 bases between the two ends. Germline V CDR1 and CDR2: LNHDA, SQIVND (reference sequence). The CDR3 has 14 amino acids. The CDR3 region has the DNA TGTGCCAGCCGACTAGGCCGATACACCGGGGAGCTGTTTTTT. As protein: CASRLGRYTGELFF. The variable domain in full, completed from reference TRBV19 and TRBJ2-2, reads DGGITQSPKYLFRKEGQNVTLSCEQNLNHDAMYWYRQDPGQGLRLIYYSQIVNDFQKGDIAEGYSVSREKKESFPLTVTSAQKNPTAFYLCASRLGRYTGELFFGEGSRLTVL.

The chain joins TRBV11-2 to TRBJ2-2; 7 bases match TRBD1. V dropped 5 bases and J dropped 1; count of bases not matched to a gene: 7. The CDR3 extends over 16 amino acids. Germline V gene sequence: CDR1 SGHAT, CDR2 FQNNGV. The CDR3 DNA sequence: TGTGCCAGCAGCCCCTTGAGGGGGCAGAACACCGGGGAGCTGTTTTTT. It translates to CASSPLRGQNTGELFF.

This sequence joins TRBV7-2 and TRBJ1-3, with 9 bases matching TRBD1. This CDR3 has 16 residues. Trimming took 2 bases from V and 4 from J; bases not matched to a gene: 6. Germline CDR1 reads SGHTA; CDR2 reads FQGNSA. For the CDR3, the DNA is TGTGCCAGCAGCTTACAATTAGGGACAGGGGGAAACACCATATATTTT. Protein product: CASSLQLGTGGNTIYF.

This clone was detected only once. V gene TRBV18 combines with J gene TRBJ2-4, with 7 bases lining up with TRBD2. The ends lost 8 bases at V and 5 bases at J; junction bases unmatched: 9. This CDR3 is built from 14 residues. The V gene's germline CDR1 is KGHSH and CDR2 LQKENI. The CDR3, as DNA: TGTGCCAGCGGGAGCGGGAACGGTCAAAACATTCAGTACTTC. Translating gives CASGSGNGQNIQYF.

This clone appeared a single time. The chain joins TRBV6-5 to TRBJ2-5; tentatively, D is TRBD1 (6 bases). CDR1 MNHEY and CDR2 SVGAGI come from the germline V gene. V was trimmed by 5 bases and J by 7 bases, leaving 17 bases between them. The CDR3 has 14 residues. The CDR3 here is CASSQDSRVGTQYF. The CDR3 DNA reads TGTGCCAGCAGTCAGGACAGCAGGGTAGGGACCCAGTACTTC.

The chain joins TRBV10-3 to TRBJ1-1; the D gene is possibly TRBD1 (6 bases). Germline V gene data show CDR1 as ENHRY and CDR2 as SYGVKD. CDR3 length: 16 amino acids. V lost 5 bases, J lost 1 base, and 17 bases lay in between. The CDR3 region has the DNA TGTGCCATCAGTATCTTTCCCGGGACAAGGAACACTGAAGCTTTCTTT. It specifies CAISIFPGTRNTEAFF.

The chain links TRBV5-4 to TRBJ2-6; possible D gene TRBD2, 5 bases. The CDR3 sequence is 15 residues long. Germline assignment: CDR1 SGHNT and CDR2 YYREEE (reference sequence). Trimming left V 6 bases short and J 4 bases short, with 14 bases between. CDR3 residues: CASTHGGYGANVLTF. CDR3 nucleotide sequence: TGTGCCAGCACCCACGGAGGTTACGGGGCCAACGTCCTGACTTTC.

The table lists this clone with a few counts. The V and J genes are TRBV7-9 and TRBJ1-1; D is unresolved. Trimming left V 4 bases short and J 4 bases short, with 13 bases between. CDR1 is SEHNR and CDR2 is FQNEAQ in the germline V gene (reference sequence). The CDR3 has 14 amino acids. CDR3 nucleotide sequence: TGTGCCAGCAGCTCGTTCACTGGCGGCACTGAAGCTTTCTTT. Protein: CASSSFTGGTEAFF. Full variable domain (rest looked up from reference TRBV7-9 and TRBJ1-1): DTGVSQNPRHKITKRGQNVTFRCDPISEHNRLYWYRQTLGQGPEFLTYFQNEAQLEKSRLLSDRFSAERPKGSFSTLEIQRTEQGDSAMYLCASSSFTGGTEAFFGQGTRLTVV.

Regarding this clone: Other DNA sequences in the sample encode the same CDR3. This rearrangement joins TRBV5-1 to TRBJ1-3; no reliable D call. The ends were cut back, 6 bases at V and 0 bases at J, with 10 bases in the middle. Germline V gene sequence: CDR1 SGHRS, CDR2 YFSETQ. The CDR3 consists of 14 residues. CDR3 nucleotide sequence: TGCGCCAGCACCCCCGGGTCCTCTGGAAACACCATATATTTT. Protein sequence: CASTPGSSGNTIYF.

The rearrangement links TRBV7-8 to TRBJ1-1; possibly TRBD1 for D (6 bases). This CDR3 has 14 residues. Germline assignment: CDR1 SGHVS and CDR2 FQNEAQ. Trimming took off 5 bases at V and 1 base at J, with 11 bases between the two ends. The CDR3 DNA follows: TGTGCCAGCAGCGCCGAACAGGGGAACACTGAAGCTTTCTTT. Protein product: CASSAEQGNTEAFF.

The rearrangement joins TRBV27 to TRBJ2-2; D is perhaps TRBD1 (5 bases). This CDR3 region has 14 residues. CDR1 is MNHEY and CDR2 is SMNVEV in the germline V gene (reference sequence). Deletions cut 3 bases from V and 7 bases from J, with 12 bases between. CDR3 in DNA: TGTGCCAGCAGTTTCTCAGGGTATGGCGGGGAGCTGTTTTTT. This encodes CASSFSGYGGELFF.

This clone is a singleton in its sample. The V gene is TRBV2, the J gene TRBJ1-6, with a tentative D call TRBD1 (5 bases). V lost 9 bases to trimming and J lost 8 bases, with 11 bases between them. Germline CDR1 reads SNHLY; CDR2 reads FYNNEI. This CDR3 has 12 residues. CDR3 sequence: CARTTGDSPLHF. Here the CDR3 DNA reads TGTGCCAGAACGACGGGGGATTCACCCCTCCACTTT.

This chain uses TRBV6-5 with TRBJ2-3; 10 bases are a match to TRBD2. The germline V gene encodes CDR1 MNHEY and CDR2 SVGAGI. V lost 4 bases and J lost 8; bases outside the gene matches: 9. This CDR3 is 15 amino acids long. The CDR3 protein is CASSFTQRGGLTQYF. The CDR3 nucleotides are TGTGCCAGCAGTTTCACCCAGCGGGGGGGCCTTACGCAGTATTTT.

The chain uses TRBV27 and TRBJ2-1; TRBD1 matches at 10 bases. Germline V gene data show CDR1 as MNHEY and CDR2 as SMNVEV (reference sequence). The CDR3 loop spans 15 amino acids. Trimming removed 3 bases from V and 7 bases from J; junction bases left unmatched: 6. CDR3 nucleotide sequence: TGTGCCAGCAGTTTTTGGGACAGGGGTGGAAATGAGCAGTTCTTC. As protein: CASSFWDRGGNEQFF.

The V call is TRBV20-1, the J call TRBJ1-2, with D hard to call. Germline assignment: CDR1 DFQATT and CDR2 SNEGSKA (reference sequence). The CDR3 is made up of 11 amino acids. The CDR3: CISPRGGGYTF. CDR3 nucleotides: TGCATCTCCCCCCGGGGTGGAGGCTACACCTTC.

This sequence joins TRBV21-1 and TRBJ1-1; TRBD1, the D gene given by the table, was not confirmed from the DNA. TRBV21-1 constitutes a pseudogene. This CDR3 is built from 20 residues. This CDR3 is CASSKFQGPPKPSVGTEAFF. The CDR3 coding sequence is TGTGCCAGCAGCAAATTTCAGGGTCCCCCTAAACCCTCCGTGGGCACTGAAGCTTTCTTT.

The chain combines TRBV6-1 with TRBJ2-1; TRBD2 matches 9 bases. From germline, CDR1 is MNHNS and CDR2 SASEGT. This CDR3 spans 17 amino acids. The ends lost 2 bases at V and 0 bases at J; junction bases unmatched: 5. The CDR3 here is CASSESGGGDSYNEQFF. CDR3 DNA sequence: TGTGCCAGCAGTGAAAGTGGCGGGGGGGACTCCTACAATGAGCAGTTCTTC.

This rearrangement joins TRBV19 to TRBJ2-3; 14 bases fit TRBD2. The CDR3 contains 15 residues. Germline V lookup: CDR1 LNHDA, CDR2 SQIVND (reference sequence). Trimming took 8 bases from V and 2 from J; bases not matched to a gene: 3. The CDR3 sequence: CASRLAGGNTDTQYF. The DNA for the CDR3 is TGTGCCAGTCGACTAGCGGGAGGGAACACAGATACGCAGTATTTT.

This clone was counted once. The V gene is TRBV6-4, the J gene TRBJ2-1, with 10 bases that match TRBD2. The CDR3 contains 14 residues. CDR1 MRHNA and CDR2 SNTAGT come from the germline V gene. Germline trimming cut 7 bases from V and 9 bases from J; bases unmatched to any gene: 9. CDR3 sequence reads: CASNPSGRAGEQFF. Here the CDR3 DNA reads TGTGCCAGCAACCCCAGCGGGAGGGCCGGTGAGCAGTTCTTC.

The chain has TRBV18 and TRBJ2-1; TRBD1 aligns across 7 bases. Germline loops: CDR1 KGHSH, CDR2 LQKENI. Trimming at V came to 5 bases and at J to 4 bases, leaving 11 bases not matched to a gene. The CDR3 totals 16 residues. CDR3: CASSSRTGPQYNEQFF. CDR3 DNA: TGTGCCAGCTCATCGCGGACAGGCCCACAATACAATGAGCAGTTCTTC.

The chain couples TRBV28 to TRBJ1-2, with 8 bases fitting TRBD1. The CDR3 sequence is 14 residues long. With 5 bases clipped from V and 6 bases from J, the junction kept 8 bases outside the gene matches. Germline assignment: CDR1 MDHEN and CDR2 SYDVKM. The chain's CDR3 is CASSAGGVVHGYTF. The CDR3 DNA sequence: TGTGCCAGCAGTGCAGGGGGCGTTGTGCATGGCTACACCTTC.

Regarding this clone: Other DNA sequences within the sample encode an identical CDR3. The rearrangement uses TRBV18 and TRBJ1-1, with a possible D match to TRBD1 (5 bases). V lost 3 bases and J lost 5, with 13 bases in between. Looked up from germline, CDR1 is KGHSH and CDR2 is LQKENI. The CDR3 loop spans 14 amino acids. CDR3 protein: CASSPQGLDTEAFF. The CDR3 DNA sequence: TGTGCCAGCTCACCCCAGGGACTCGATACTGAAGCTTTCTTT. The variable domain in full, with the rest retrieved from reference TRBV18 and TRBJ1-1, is NAGVMQNPRHLVRRRGQEARLRCSPMKGHSHVYWYRQLPEEGLKFMVYLQKENIIDESGMPKERFSAEFPKEGPSILRIQQVVRGDSAAYFCASSPQGLDTEAFFGQGTRLTVV.

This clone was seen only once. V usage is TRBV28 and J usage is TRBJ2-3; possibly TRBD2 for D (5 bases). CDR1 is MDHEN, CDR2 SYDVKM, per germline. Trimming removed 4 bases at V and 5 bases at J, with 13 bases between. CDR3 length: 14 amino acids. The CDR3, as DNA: TGTGCCAGCAGTTCGACCCTCGCGGGAGATACGCAGTATTTT. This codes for CASSSTLAGDTQYF.

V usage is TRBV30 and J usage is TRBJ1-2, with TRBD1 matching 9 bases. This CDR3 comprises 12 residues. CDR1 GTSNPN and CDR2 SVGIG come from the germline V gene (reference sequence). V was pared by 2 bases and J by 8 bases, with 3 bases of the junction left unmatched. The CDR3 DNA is TGTGCCTGGAGTACAGGGGGCCGAGGCTACACCTTC. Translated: CAWSTGGRGYTF.

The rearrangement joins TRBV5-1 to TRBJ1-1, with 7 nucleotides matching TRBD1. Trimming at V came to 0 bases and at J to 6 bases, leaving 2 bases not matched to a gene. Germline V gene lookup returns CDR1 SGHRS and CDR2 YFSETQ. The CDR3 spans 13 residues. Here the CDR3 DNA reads TGCGCCAGCAGCTTGGGGGACAGACCTGAAGCTTTCTTT. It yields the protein CASSLGDRPEAFF.